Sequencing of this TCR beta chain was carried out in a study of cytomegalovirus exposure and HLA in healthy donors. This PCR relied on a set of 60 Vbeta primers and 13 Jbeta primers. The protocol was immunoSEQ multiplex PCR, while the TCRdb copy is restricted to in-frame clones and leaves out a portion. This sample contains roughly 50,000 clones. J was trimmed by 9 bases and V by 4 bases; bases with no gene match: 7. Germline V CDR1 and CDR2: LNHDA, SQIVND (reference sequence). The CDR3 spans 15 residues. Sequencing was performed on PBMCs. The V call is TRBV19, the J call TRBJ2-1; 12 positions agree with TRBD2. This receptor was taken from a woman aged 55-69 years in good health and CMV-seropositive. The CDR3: CASSKASGGAGEQFF. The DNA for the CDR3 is TGTGCCAGTAGTAAAGCTAGCGGGGGGGCCGGTGAGCAGTTCTTC.